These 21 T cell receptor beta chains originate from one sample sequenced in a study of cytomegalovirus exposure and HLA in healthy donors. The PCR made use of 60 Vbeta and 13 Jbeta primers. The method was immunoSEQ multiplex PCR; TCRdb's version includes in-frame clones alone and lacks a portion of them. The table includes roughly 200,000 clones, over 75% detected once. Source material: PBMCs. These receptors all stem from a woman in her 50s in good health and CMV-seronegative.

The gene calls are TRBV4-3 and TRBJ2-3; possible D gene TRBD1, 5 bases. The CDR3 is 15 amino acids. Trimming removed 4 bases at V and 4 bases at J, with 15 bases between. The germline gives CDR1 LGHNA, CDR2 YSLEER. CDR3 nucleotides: TGCGCCAGCAGCCTTACCAGGGTCAGGGCAGATACGCAGTATTTT. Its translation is CASSLTRVRADTQYF.

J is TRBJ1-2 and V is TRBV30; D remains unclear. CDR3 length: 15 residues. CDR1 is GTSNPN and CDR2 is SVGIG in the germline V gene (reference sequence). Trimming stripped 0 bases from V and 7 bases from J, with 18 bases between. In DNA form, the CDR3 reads TGTGCCTGGAGTGTACCCCAATATGGAGTAGGTGGCTACACCTTC. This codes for CAWSVPQYGVGGYTF.

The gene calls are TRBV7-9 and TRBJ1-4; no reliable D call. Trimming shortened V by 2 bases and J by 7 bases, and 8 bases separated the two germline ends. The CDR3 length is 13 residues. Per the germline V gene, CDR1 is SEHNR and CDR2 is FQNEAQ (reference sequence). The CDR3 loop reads CASSLTAVEKLFF. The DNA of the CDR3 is TGTGCCAGCAGCTTAACAGCAGTTGAAAAACTGTTTTTT.

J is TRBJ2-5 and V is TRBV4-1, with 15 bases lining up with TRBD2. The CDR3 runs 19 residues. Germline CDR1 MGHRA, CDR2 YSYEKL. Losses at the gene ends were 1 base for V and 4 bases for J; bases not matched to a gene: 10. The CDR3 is CASSQVPWTSGRAVETQYF. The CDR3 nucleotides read TGCGCCAGCAGCCAAGTACCCTGGACTAGCGGGAGGGCCGTAGAGACCCAGTACTTC.

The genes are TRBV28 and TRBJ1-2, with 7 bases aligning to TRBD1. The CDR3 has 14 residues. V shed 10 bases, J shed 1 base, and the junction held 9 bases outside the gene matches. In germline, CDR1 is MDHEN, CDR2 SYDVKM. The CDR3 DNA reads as TGTGCCACCTGGGGACAGAGTCGTAACTATGGCTACACCTTC. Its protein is CATWGQSRNYGYTF.

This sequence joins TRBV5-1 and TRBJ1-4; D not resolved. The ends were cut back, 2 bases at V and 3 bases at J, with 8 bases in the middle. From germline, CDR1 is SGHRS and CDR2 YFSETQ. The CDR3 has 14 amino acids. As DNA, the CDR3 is TGCGCCAGCAGCTTAGATGGCCCTAATGAAAAACTGTTTTTT. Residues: CASSLDGPNEKLFF. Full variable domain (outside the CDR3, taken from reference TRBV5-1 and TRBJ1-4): KAGVTQTPRYLIKTRGQQVTLSCSPISGHRSVSWYQQTPGQGLQFLFEYFSETQRNKGNFPGRFSGRQFSNSRSEMNVSTLELGDSALYLCASSLDGPNEKLFFGSGTQLSVL.

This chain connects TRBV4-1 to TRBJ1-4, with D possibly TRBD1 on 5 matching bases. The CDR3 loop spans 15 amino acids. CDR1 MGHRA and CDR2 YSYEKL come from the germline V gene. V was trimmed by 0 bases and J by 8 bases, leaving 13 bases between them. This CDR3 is CASSQDGQGWEKLFF. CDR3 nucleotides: TGCGCCAGCAGCCAAGACGGGCAGGGTTGGGAAAAACTGTTTTTT.

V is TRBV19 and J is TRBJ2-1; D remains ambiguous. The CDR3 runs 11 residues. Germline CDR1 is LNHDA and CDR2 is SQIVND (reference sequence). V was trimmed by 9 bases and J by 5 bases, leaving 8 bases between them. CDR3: CASERNNEQFF. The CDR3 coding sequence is TGTGCCAGCGAGAGGAACAATGAGCAGTTCTTC. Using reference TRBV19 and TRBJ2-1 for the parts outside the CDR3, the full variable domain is DGGITQSPKYLFRKEGQNVTLSCEQNLNHDAMYWYRQDPGQGLRLIYYSQIVNDFQKGDIAEGYSVSREKKESFPLTVTSAQKNPTAFYLCASERNNEQFFGPGTRLTVL.

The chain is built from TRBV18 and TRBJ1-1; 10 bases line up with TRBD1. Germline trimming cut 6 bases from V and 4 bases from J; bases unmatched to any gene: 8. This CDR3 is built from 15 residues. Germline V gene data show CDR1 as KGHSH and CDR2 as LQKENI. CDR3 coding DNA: TGTGCCAGCTCTCCAGGACAGGGGGTAATCACTGAAGCTTTCTTT. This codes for CASSPGQGVITEAFF.

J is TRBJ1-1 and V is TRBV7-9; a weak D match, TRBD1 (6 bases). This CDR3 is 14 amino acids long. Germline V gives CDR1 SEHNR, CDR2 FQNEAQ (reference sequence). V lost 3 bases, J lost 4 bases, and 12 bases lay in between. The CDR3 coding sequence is TGTGCCAGCAGCTTCGGGGGGCGCGGCACTGAAGCTTTCTTT. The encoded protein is CASSFGGRGTEAFF.

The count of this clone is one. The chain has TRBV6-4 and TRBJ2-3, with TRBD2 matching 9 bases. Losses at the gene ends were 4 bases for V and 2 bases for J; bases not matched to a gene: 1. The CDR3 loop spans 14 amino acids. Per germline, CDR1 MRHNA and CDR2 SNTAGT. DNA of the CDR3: TGTGCCAGCAGTGCTAGCGGGACCACAGATACGCAGTATTTT. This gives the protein CASSASGTTDTQYF.

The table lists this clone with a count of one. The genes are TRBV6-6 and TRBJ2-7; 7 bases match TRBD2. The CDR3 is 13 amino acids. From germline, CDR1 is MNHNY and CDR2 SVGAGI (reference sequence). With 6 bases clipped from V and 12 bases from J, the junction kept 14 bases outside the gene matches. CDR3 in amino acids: CASRPGGLRDLYF. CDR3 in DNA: TGTGCCAGCAGGCCGGGGGGACTCCGGGATTTGTACTTC.

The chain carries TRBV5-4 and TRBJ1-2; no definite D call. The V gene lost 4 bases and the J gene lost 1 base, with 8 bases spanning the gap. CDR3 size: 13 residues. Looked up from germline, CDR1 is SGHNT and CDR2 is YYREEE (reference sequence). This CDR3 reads CASSLSGNYGYTF. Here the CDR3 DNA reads TGTGCCAGCAGCCTCTCGGGTAACTATGGCTACACCTTC.

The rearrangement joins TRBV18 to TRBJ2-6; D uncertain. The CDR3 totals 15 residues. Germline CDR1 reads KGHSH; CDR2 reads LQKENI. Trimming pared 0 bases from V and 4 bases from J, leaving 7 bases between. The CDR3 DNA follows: TGTGCCAGCTCACCACCAAGCCCCGGGGCCAACGTCCTGACTTTC. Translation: CASSPPSPGANVLTF.

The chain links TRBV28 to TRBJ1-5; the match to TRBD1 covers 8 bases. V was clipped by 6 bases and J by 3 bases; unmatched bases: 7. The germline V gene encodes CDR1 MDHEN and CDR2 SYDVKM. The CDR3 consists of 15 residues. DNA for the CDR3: TGTGCCAGCAGACACGGACAGGGCACCAATCAGCCCCAGCATTTT. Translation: CASRHGQGTNQPQHF.

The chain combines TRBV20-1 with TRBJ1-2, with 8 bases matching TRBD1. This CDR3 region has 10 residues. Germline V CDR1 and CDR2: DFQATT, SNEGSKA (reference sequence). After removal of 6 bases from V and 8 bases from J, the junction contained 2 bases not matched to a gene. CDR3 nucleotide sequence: TGCAGTGCCCGGGACAGGGGCTACACCTTC. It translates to CSARDRGYTF.

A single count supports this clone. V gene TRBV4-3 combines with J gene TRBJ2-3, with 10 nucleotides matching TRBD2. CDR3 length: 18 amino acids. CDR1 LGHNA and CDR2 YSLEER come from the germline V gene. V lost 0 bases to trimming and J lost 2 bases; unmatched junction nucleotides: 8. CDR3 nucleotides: TGCGCCAGCAGCCAAGATGAGATAGCGGGAGGATACACAGATACGCAGTATTTT. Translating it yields CASSQDEIAGGYTDTQYF.

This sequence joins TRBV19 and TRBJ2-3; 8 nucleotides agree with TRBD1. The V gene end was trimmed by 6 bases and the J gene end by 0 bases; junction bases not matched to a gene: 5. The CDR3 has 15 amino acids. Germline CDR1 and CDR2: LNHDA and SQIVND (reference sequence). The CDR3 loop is CASRDRGKSTDTQYF. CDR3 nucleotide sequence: TGTGCCAGTAGAGACAGGGGCAAAAGCACAGATACGCAGTATTTT.

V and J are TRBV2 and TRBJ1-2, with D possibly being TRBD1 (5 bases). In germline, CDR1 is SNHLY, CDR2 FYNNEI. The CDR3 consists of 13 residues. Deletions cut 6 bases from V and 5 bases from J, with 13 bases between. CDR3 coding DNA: TGTGCCAGCAGGATCGGGGGTTTTTATGGCTACACCTTC. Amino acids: CASRIGGFYGYTF.

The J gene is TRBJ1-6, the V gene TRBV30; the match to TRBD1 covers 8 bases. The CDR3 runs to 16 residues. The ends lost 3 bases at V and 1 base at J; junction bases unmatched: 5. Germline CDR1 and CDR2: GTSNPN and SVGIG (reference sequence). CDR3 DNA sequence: TGTGCCTGGAGGGGGACAGGCGGGTCCTATAATTCACCCCTCCACTTT. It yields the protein CAWRGTGGSYNSPLHF.

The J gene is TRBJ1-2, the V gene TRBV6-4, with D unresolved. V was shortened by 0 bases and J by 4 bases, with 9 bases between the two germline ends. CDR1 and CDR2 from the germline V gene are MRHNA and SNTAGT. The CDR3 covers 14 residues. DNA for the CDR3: TGTGCCAGCAGTGACTCGATGAGAGTCTATGGCTACACCTTC. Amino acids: CASSDSMRVYGYTF.